This is a list of T cell receptor beta chains from one sample in a study of T cells after yellow fever vaccination. TCRdb reprocessed the 5' RACE reads with MiXCR, giving one entry per CDR3 protein. The table records roughly 240,000 distinct CDR3 sequences, 6% to 8% of them present only once. Sequenced material: CD4+ T cells sorted from PBMCs, taken on the day of the yellow fever booster vaccination. The receptor source for this set is a man aged 30-40 years who received the YFV17D yellow fever vaccine. Both conserved end residues are part of each CDR3. The D gene is left open where the match is weak. Clone sizes are given selectively: once, few, many, or a class where the clone is expanded.

>TRBD1|few|TRBJ1-2|TRBV18
TGTGCCAGCTCACCAAGCGGGACAGATTATGGCTACACCTTC
CASSPSGTDYGYTF
>TRBD1|many|TRBJ2-4|TRBV5-1
TGCGCCAGCAGCTTTATAGGACAGGGGTCAAACATTCAGTACTTC
CASSFIGQGSNIQYF
>NA|NA|TRBJ1-1|TRBV20-1
TGCAGTGCTCCCCGGGAGATCTCCACGGGGACTGAAGCTTTCTTT
CSAPREISTGTEAFF
>TRBD1|NA|TRBJ1-1|TRBV5-1
TGCGCCAGCAGCTCTACAGGGGAGGGGGCTGAAGCTTTCTTT
CASSSTGEGAEAFF
>TRBD2|many|TRBJ2-1|TRBV20-1
TGCAGTGCTATAGGACTAGCGGTTTACAATGAGCAGTTCTTC
CSAIGLAVYNEQFF
>TRBD1|few|TRBJ2-1|TRBV7-2
TGTGCCAGCAGCTTCAGGGGGTCAAATGAGCAGTTCTTC
CASSFRGSNEQFF
>TRBD1|many|TRBJ2-7|TRBV11-2
TGTGCCAGCAGCTCGACCGGTACCGGGACAGGGAAAATCTACGAGCAGTACTTC
CASSSTGTGTGKIYEQYF
>NA|many|TRBJ2-5|TRBV7-7
TGTGCCAGCAGCCAATTTGATCTCAGGGTAAAGACCCAGTACTTC
CASSQFDLRVKTQYF
>NA|NA|TRBJ2-1|TRBV7-2
TGTGCCAGCAGCTTAGACGGGTACTACAATGAGCAGTTCTTC
CASSLDGYYNEQFF
>TRBD2|many|TRBJ2-7|TRBV7-2
TGTGCCAGCAGCTTAGCAACTAGCGGGAGGGGAACGTACGAGCAGTACTTC
CASSLATSGRGTYEQYF
>TRBD1|few|TRBJ2-3|TRBV12-3/TRBV12-4
TGTGCCAGCAGTTCTCTAGGGACAGCCTTTATCACGGATACGCAGTATTTT
CASSSLGTAFITDTQYF
>TRBD1|many|TRBJ2-5|TRBV24-1
TGTGCCACCAGTGACAATAGGGACAGACAAGAGACCCAGTACTTC
CATSDNRDRQETQYF
>NA|many|TRBJ1-2|TRBV28
TGTGCCAGCAGTTTACCCGTTGAACATCTCTATGGCTACACCTTC
CASSLPVEHLYGYTF
>NA|NA|TRBJ2-3|TRBV10-3
TGTGCCATCAGTGACTCAAGGACCACCAGCACAGATACGCAGTATTTT
CAISDSRTTSTDTQYF
>TRBD2|few|TRBJ2-5|TRBV5-4
TGTGCCAGCAGCTTACCTCCTCTGGGACTAGCGGGAGGACACAAGGCGACCCAGTACTTC
CASSLPPLGLAGGHKATQYF
>NA|many|TRBJ2-2|TRBV7-6
TGTGCCAGCAGCTTGAGTGTATCGCCTAGTCGGGTCGGGGAGCTGTTTTTT
CASSLSVSPSRVGELFF
>TRBD1|NA|TRBJ2-1|TRBV20-1
TGCTGTTCCCTGGGACAGGCCCAAGGCTTCTCCAACAATGAGCAGTTCTTC
CCSLGQAQGFSNNEQFF
>NA|many|TRBJ2-5|TRBV5-8
TGTGCCAGCAGCTTGGTTCAAGAGACCCAGTACTTC
CASSLVQETQYF
>NA|many|TRBJ2-2|TRBV7-9
TGTGCCAGCGGCCCAACCGGGGAGCTGTTTTTT
CASGPTGELFF
>NA|NA|TRBJ1-5|TRBV12-3/TRBV12-4
TGTGCCAGCAGACAGACAGGAAATAGCAATCAGCCCCAGCATTTT
CASRQTGNSNQPQHF
>NA|NA|TRBJ2-3|TRBV2
TGTGCCAGCAGGAAGGACGCAGATACGCAGTATTTT
CASRKDADTQYF
>NA|many|TRBJ2-7|TRBV5-1
TGCGCCAGCAGCTCCAGCGCGACACACTACGAGCAGTACTTC
CASSSSATHYEQYF
>NA|many|TRBJ2-1|TRBV14
TGTGCCAGCAGCCAAGGAGGGAGAGTGACCTACAATGAGCAGTTCTTC
CASSQGGRVTYNEQFF
>NA|few|TRBJ2-3|TRBV10-3
TGTGCCATCAGTGAGCGTAGGGAAGGAGATACGCAGTATTTT
CAISERREGDTQYF
>NA|NA|TRBJ2-6|TRBV4-2
TGTGCCAGCAGCCGGGCGTCTGGGGCCAACGTCCTGACTTTC
CASSRASGANVLTF
>TRBD1|many|TRBJ2-1|TRBV10-3
TGTGCCATCAAAGGTGGACAGGGAGGTTTCAATGAGCAGTTCTTC
CAIKGGQGGFNEQFF
>TRBD2|NA|TRBJ2-1|TRBV6-5
TGTGCCAGCAGTTACTCGTATAATGCACTAGCGGGGTTCTTC
CASSYSYNALAGFF
>TRBD2|NA|TRBJ2-7|TRBV10-2
TGCGCCAGCAAACGAGCGGGAGGGCCCGGCGAGCAGTACTTC
CASKRAGGPGEQYF
>NA|NA|TRBJ2-5|TRBV10-1
TGCGCCAGCAGTGAGTCTCCGGGGGAGACCCAGTACTTC
CASSESPGETQYF
>TRBD1|many|TRBJ2-1|TRBV28
TGTGCCAGCGTAAGCAGGGGACAGGGCGACAATGAGCAGTTCTTC
CASVSRGQGDNEQFF
>NA|few|TRBJ1-2|TRBV19
TGTGCCAGTAGGAGGAGGCAAACGGGAGGCTACACCTTC
CASRRRQTGGYTF
>TRBD1|NA|TRBJ2-7|TRBV10-1
TGCGCCAGCAGTGACCCCGGGACAGGGAATTACGAGCAGTACTTC
CASSDPGTGNYEQYF
>TRBD2|NA|TRBJ2-1|TRBV5-1
TGCGCCAGCAGCTTGGCCGGGACTAGCGGGAATGATGAGCAGTTCTTC
CASSLAGTSGNDEQFF
>TRBD2|NA|TRBJ2-1|TRBV15
TGTGCCACCAGCAGACTCGGGATAGCGGGAGTATACAATGAGCAGTTCTTC
CATSRLGIAGVYNEQFF
>NA|few|TRBJ1-2|TRBV12-3/TRBV12-4
TGTGCCAGCAGGATACTGGGAGCCGGTTGGGGCTACACCTTC
CASRILGAGWGYTF
>TRBD2|NA|TRBJ2-7|TRBV7-2
TGTGCCAGCAGCTTAGTAGCGGGAGGTAATTTCTACGAGCAGTACTTC
CASSLVAGGNFYEQYF
>TRBD2|few|TRBJ2-3|TRBV4-3
TGCGCCAGCAGCCAAGGGTCGTTTGGCGGGAGGATCACAGATACGCAGTATTTT
CASSQGSFGGRITDTQYF
>TRBD2|NA|TRBJ2-5|TRBV5-6
TGTGCCAGCAGCATTAGCGGGAGCGGAGAGACCCAGTACTTC
CASSISGSGETQYF
>NA|few|TRBJ1-5|TRBV30
TGTGCCTGGAGTGCCCTGGACCGAAATCAGCCCCAGCATTTT
CAWSALDRNQPQHF
>NA|NA|TRBJ2-1|TRBV20-1
TGCAGTGCTAGGGGTGGGAGGGGGCGTGAGCAGTTCTTC
CSARGGRGREQFF
>NA|few|TRBJ1-1|TRBV12-3/TRBV12-4
TGTGCCAGCAGACTTGACACCGTGCGGAACACTGAAGCTTTCTTT
CASRLDTVRNTEAFF
>TRBD2|many|TRBJ2-4|TRBV29-1
TGCAGCGTTGTTCGGGTTTCGGGAGGTACGGACATTCAGTACTTC
CSVVRVSGGTDIQYF
>TRBD1|NA|TRBJ2-1|TRBV3-1
TGTGCCAGCAGCCAAGTCGAGGGGACAGGGAAGCAGTTCTTC
CASSQVEGTGKQFF
>NA|many|TRBJ2-2|TRBV29-1
TGCAGCGGCAGGGCGGTCGCCGGGGAGCTGTTTTTT
CSGRAVAGELFF
>TRBD2|few|TRBJ2-7|TRBV4-3
TGCGCCAGCAGCCAAGACCTAGCTCTAGCGGGGATCTACGAGCAGTACTTC
CASSQDLALAGIYEQYF
>NA|many|TRBJ2-1|TRBV3-1
TGTGCCAGCAGCCCATACGGAGGGACTTACTCCTACAATGAGCAGTTCTTC
CASSPYGGTYSYNEQFF
>TRBD1|many|TRBJ2-5|TRBV7-2
TGTGCCAGCCGAGAACAGGGGGCCGGAGAGACCCAGTACTTC
CASREQGAGETQYF
>NA|many|TRBJ2-1|TRBV6-5
TGTGCCAGCAGTTACTCAGGGCAGGGGCTGGATGAGCAGTTCTTC
CASSYSGQGLDEQFF
>NA|many|TRBJ2-7|TRBV7-2
TGTGCCAGCGGCACCCCCTACGAGCAGTACTTC
CASGTPYEQYF
>NA|few|TRBJ2-3|TRBV12-3/TRBV12-4
TGTGCCAGCAGTTTTTACGCAGATACGCAGTATTTT
CASSFYADTQYF
>TRBD1|few|TRBJ2-7|TRBV12-3/TRBV12-4
TGTGCCAGCAGTTTAGCGGGACAGCCCCTCTACGAGCAGTACTTC
CASSLAGQPLYEQYF
>TRBD2|few|TRBJ2-7|TRBV3-1
TGTGCCAGCAGCCACGATTACGGGACTAGCGGGAGGGTAGGCGAGCAGTACTTC
CASSHDYGTSGRVGEQYF